The 16 T cell receptor beta chains presented below share a single source sample, sequenced in a study of sequential checkpoint blockade in melanoma. Treatment in this sample: randomized to nivolumab then ipilimumab (arm A) or the reverse (arm B). Repertoires were generated with immunoSEQ multiplex PCR, while TCRdb's copy carries only in-frame clones and drops some. Among some 7,500 clones listed, about a quarter were seen once. The specimen was tumor tissue (inferred from file names), collected from a patient given nivolumab and ipilimumab in sequence. All receptors come from a human donor with melanoma.

This rearrangement joins TRBV5-1 to TRBJ2-2, with D possibly being TRBD1 (5 bases). The germline gives CDR1 SGHRS, CDR2 YFSETQ. The CDR3 has 15 residues. V was shortened by 0 bases and J by 3 bases, with 9 bases between the two germline ends. DNA for the CDR3: TGCGCCAGCAGCTTGGGGCTAGGGGACACCGGGGAGCTGTTTTTT. Encoded protein: CASSLGLGDTGELFF.

The chain has TRBV11-3 and TRBJ2-2; D not certain. CDR3 length equals 15 residues. Trimming took off 7 bases at V and 1 base at J, with 13 bases between the two ends. In germline, CDR1 is SGHNT, CDR2 YENEEA. This chain's CDR3 is CASKRIGENTGELFF. DNA of the CDR3: TGTGCCAGCAAACGGATCGGAGAGAACACCGGGGAGCTGTTTTTT.

J is TRBJ1-1 and V is TRBV10-2; 9 bases map to TRBD1. This CDR3 has 14 amino acids. Germline lookup yields CDR1 WSHSY and CDR2 SAAADI. V dropped 6 bases and J dropped 6; count of bases not matched to a gene: 8. The CDR3 nucleotides are TGCGCCAGCAGAATAAGGACAGGGGCCTCTGAAGCTTTCTTT. It translates to CASRIRTGASEAFF.

V and J are TRBV6-8 and TRBJ2-3; 7 bases match TRBD2. The V segment lost 6 bases and the J segment 4 bases; nucleotides outside the gene matches: 13. Germline CDR1 MNHGY, CDR2 SAAAGT. The CDR3 runs 16 residues. CDR3: CASRPMAGVLSDTQYF. DNA of the CDR3: TGTGCCAGCAGGCCCATGGCGGGAGTATTATCAGATACGCAGTATTTT.

This chain joins TRBV29-1 and TRBJ2-7; 8 bases agree with TRBD2. CDR1 and CDR2 (germline): SQVTM, ANQGSEA. The CDR3 length is 14 residues. The junction had 4 bases not matched to a gene; V was cut back by 1 base and J by 2 bases. This chain's CDR3 is CSVEVAGFTYEQYF. The DNA of the CDR3 is TGCAGCGTTGAAGTAGCGGGATTCACCTACGAGCAGTACTTC.

This clone was seen at least ten times. The gene calls are TRBV11-3 and TRBJ1-1, with 7 nucleotides matching TRBD1. Germline V lookup: CDR1 SGHNT, CDR2 YENEEA. This CDR3 contains 14 residues. Losses at the gene ends were 5 bases for V and 4 bases for J; bases not matched to a gene: 7. The CDR3 coding sequence is TGTGCCAGCAGCGCGATACAGGGGCCCACTGAAGCTTTCTTT. The encoded protein is CASSAIQGPTEAFF.

The chain combines TRBV2 with TRBJ1-5; TRBD1 is a possible D gene (5 bases). Germline values: CDR1 SNHLY, CDR2 FYNNEI. Trimming took off 7 bases at V and 4 bases at J, with 17 bases between the two ends. CDR3 length: 15 residues. DNA of the CDR3: TGTGCCAGCAAAGACCGCTCAGGGAATAATCAGCCCCAGCATTTT. Protein product: CASKDRSGNNQPQHF. The full variable domain, with the rest looked up from reference TRBV2 and TRBJ1-5, is EPEVTQTPSHQVTQMGQEVILRCVPISNHLYFYWYRQILGQKVEFLVSFYNNEISEKSEIFDDQFSVERPDGSNFTLKIRSTKLEDSAMYFCASKDRSGNNQPQHFGDGTRLSIL.

The rearrangement uses TRBV14 and TRBJ2-7; perhaps D is TRBD1 or TRBD2 (6 bases each). CDR1 and CDR2 (germline): SGHDN, FVKESK. This CDR3 comprises 15 residues. The V end lost 1 base, the J end lost 2 bases, and 12 bases lay between the germline ends. The CDR3 reads CASSQGGARPYEQYF. The CDR3 nucleotides read TGTGCCAGCAGCCAAGGGGGGGCTAGACCCTACGAGCAGTACTTC.

By sample fraction, this clone is medium-sized (0.01 to 0.1%). The chain couples TRBV9 to TRBJ1-4; 7 nucleotides line up with TRBD1. J lost 3 bases, V lost 4 bases, and 3 bases had no gene match. The CDR3 is 14 amino acids. Germline V lookup: CDR1 SGDLS, CDR2 YYNGEE. CDR3 sequence: CASSPTGSNEKLFF. The CDR3 nucleotides read TGTGCCAGCAGCCCGACAGGGTCTAATGAAAAACTGTTTTTT.

The CDR3 reads CASSQDGGGTNYGYTF. The CDR3 region has the DNA TGCGCCAGCAGCCAAGATGGCGGGGGCACAAACTATGGCTACACCTTC. The V gene is TRBV4-1, the J gene TRBJ1-2; a weak D match, TRBD1 (6 bases). The germline V gene has CDR1 MGHRA and CDR2 YSYEKL. Trimming removed 0 bases from V and 2 bases from J, with 13 bases in between. This CDR3 is 16 amino acids long.

V and J are TRBV18 and TRBJ2-3, with 7 bases that match TRBD2. Trimming at V came to 9 bases and at J to 0 bases, leaving 9 bases not matched to a gene. The length of the CDR3 is 15 residues. The germline gives CDR1 KGHSH, CDR2 LQKENI. CDR3 coding DNA: TGTGCCAGTAATAGGGGACTAACTAGCACAGATACGCAGTATTTT. Its translation is CASNRGLTSTDTQYF.

This clone was counted many times. The chain joins TRBV11-3 to TRBJ2-3; possibly TRBD2 for D (5 bases). The CDR3 contains 15 residues. The V and J ends lost 1 base and 3 bases respectively, with 11 bases between them. CDR1 is SGHNT and CDR2 is YENEEA in the germline V gene. The CDR3 loop is CASSLGTSLTDTQYF. CDR3 sequence (DNA): TGTGCCAGCAGCTTAGGGACTTCGCTAACAGATACGCAGTATTTT.

This clone was detected many times. This chain uses TRBV6-8 with TRBJ1-2, with a tentative D call TRBD1 (6 bases). The germline gives CDR1 MNHGY, CDR2 SAAAGT. The CDR3 is 13 amino acids. V gave up 5 bases and J gave up 8 bases, with 15 bases separating them. This chain's CDR3 is CASSPGTQGGYTF. The CDR3 DNA sequence: TGTGCCAGCAGTCCCGGGACACAAGGAGGCTACACCTTC.

This clone has ten or more counts. The DNA has a base that is unclear or was not read; X is used for its residue. The V gene is TRBV4-1, the J gene TRBJ2-7, with D perhaps matching TRBD2 (5 bases). Trimming took off 2 bases at V and 6 bases at J, with 11 bases between the two ends. This CDR3 spans 13 amino acids. Germline V gives CDR1 MGHRA, CDR2 YSYEKL. CDR3 sequence: CASSQRLXLEQYF. CDR3 bases: TGCGCCAGCAGCCAACGACTARCACTCGAGCAGTACTTC.

This clone was recorded once. This chain links TRBV5-1 with TRBJ1-1; D remains unclear. Germline CDR1 and CDR2: SGHRS and YFSETQ. V lost 1 base, J lost 0 bases, and 7 bases lay in between. The CDR3 totals 14 residues. The CDR3 region has the DNA TGCGCCAGCAGCTTGCCAGGTTTGAACACTGAAGCTTTCTTT. It encodes CASSLPGLNTEAFF. Full variable domain (missing parts from reference TRBV5-1 and TRBJ1-1): KAGVTQTPRYLIKTRGQQVTLSCSPISGHRSVSWYQQTPGQGLQFLFEYFSETQRNKGNFPGRFSGRQFSNSRSEMNVSTLELGDSALYLCASSLPGLNTEAFFGQGTRLTVV.

In its sample, this clone was seen a few times. The rearrangement joins TRBV6-8 to TRBJ2-2, with 9 nucleotides matching TRBD2. The CDR3 contains 19 residues. Looked up from germline, CDR1 is MNHGY and CDR2 is SAAAGT. Trimming cost V 6 bases and J 2 bases; bases outside gene matches: 16. CDR3 DNA sequence: TGTGCCAGCAGCCTCGCGGGGGGGCCTTTAGGTGGTAACACCGGGGAGCTGTTTTTT. Translated: CASSLAGGPLGGNTGELFF.